The 27 T cell receptor beta chains in this list originate from one sample, sequenced in a study of cytomegalovirus exposure and HLA in healthy donors. The PCR made use of 60 Vbeta and 13 Jbeta primers. The method was immunoSEQ multiplex PCR; TCRdb's version includes in-frame clones alone and lacks a portion of them. Here the sample spans approximately 70,000 clones, just under 80% being singletons. Sequencing input: PBMCs. These receptors were collected from a man aged 40-49 years in good health and CMV-seronegative.

The V and J genes are TRBV29-1 and TRBJ2-1, with D uncertain. V lost 6 bases, J lost 7 bases, and 16 bases lay in between. Germline CDR1 reads SQVTM; CDR2 reads ANQGSEA. CDR3 size: 13 residues. As DNA, the CDR3 is TGCAGCGTGCGTTCAGGTTCACGTAATGAGCAGTTCTTC. Translation gives CSVRSGSRNEQFF.

The chain links TRBV5-1 to TRBJ2-3; 8 positions match TRBD2. Germline V gene data show CDR1 as SGHRS and CDR2 as YFSETQ. CDR3 length: 17 amino acids. With V trimmed by 0 bases and J by 2 bases, 8 bases remained unmatched. The CDR3 loop reads CASSLVGLAGLTDTQYF. The CDR3 nucleotides read TGCGCCAGCAGCTTGGTAGGGCTAGCGGGCCTCACAGATACGCAGTATTTT.

The chain links TRBV6-1 to TRBJ1-6, with D perhaps TRBD1 (6 bases). This CDR3 region has 14 residues. Germline-derived CDR1 and CDR2 are MNHNS and SASEGT. V lost 7 bases and J 7 bases, leaving 14 bases between the germline ends. The CDR3 loop reads CASMPAGANSPLHF. Written as DNA, the CDR3 is TGTGCCAGCATGCCGGCAGGGGCGAATTCACCCCTCCACTTT.

The chain joins TRBV18 to TRBJ2-7, with D possibly matching TRBD1 (5 bases). Germline V gives CDR1 KGHSH, CDR2 LQKENI. The CDR3 has 15 amino acids. With 5 bases removed from V and 4 bases from J, the gap between germline ends came to 18 bases. This chain's CDR3 is CASSDSTTVSYEQYF. The CDR3 nucleotides are TGTGCCAGCTCAGATTCCACGACAGTTTCTTACGAGCAGTACTTC. Full variable domain (outside the CDR3, taken from reference TRBV18 and TRBJ2-7): NAGVMQNPRHLVRRRGQEARLRCSPMKGHSHVYWYRQLPEEGLKFMVYLQKENIIDESGMPKERFSAEFPKEGPSILRIQQVVRGDSAAYFCASSDSTTVSYEQYFGPGTRLTVT.

The V call is TRBV7-8, the J call TRBJ1-2, with D hard to call. CDR1 SGHVS and CDR2 FQNEAQ come from the germline V gene. This CDR3 contains 14 residues. The V gene lost 2 bases and the J gene lost 0 bases, with 7 bases spanning the gap. Here the CDR3 DNA reads TGTGCCAGCAGCTTAAGCGCAGCTAACTATGGCTACACCTTC. Its translation: CASSLSAANYGYTF.

The J gene is TRBJ1-2, the V gene TRBV30, with TRBD1 matching 7 bases. This CDR3 region has 15 residues. V dropped 2 bases and J dropped 2; count of bases not matched to a gene: 8. From germline, CDR1 is GTSNPN and CDR2 SVGIG (reference sequence). CDR3 region: CAWSPTGIANYGYTF. The CDR3 DNA is TGTGCCTGGAGTCCGACAGGGATCGCGAACTATGGCTACACCTTC.

V is TRBV7-8 and J is TRBJ1-5, with D tentatively TRBD1 (5 bases). Per germline, CDR1 SGHVS and CDR2 FQNEAQ. There are 18 residues in the CDR3. V was shortened by 0 bases and J by 5 bases, with 20 bases between the two germline ends. CDR3 sequence: CASSLAKMGRARDQPQHF. CDR3 DNA: TGTGCCAGCAGCTTAGCAAAAATGGGCAGGGCCCGAGATCAGCCCCAGCATTTT.

This clone came up a few times. The chain has TRBV4-1 and TRBJ2-2; TRBD1 matches 9 bases. CDR1 is MGHRA and CDR2 is YSYEKL in the germline V gene. The CDR3 runs 16 residues. J gave up 2 bases and V 2 bases, and 3 bases lay outside the gene matches. CDR3 residues: CASSQHTGGNTGELFF. In DNA form, the CDR3 reads TGCGCCAGCAGCCAACATACAGGGGGCAACACCGGGGAGCTGTTTTTT.

The chain joins TRBV12-5 to TRBJ2-3; D unclear. The CDR3 sequence is 18 residues long. Germline V gene sequence: CDR1 LGHNT, CDR2 FRNRAP. Trimming shortened V by 3 bases and J by 3 bases, and 22 bases separated the two germline ends. The CDR3 DNA reads as TGTGCTAGTGGTTTCCGGCCCCCAGTAACTCGGAGAACAGATACGCAGTATTTT. Translation: CASGFRPPVTRRTDTQYF.

The chain combines TRBV28 with TRBJ1-1; 8 nucleotides align to TRBD1. The V and J ends lost 4 bases and 7 bases, in that order; junction bases with no gene match: 11. This CDR3 comprises 15 residues. CDR1 and CDR2 from the germline V gene are MDHEN and SYDVKM. CDR3 protein: CASSSPPQGAGEAFF. In DNA, the CDR3 is TGTGCCAGCAGTTCCCCCCCGCAGGGGGCAGGTGAAGCTTTCTTT.

V and J are TRBV14 and TRBJ2-2, with 10 nucleotides matching TRBD2. The CDR3 is 19 amino acids. J gave up 2 bases and V 4 bases, and 13 bases lay outside the gene matches. Germline CDR1 SGHDN, CDR2 FVKESK. CDR3 DNA: TGTGCCAGCAGCCCCAAGGGGGTTAGCGGGAGGTTCAACACCGGGGAGCTGTTTTTT. As protein: CASSPKGVSGRFNTGELFF.

The chain combines TRBV9 with TRBJ1-2; D ambiguous. CDR1 SGDLS and CDR2 YYNGEE come from the germline V gene. The length of the CDR3 is 16 residues. V dropped 0 bases and J dropped 3 bases, with 15 bases sitting between them. In nucleotides, the CDR3 is TGTGCCAGCAGCGTAGAGGAGATAGTACGGTACTATGGCTACACCTTC. This sequence encodes CASSVEEIVRYYGYTF.

Note on this clone: The identical CDR3 is also encoded by other nucleotide sequences in the sample. This chain uses TRBV18 with TRBJ2-7, with 8 bases fitting TRBD2. V was clipped by 4 bases and J by 1 base; unmatched bases: 12. Germline V CDR1 and CDR2: KGHSH, LQKENI. CDR3 length: 17 residues. The CDR3 spells CASSLTWGSGDSYEQYF. The CDR3 DNA follows: TGTGCCAGCTCACTTACCTGGGGTAGCGGGGATTCCTACGAGCAGTACTTC.

V usage is TRBV18 and J usage is TRBJ2-3; 14 nucleotides align to TRBD2. Per germline, CDR1 KGHSH and CDR2 LQKENI. Losses at the gene ends were 5 bases for V and 6 bases for J; bases not matched to a gene: 4. This CDR3 contains 15 residues. In DNA, the CDR3 is TGTGCCAGCTCATCGGGACTAGCGGGAGAGGATACGCAGTATTTT. Its protein product is CASSSGLAGEDTQYF.

The chain is built from TRBV4-1 and TRBJ2-2, with D possibly matching TRBD2 (7 bases). V lost 1 base and J 7 bases, leaving 16 bases between the germline ends. This CDR3 comprises 16 residues. Germline loops: CDR1 MGHRA, CDR2 YSYEKL. CDR3 residues: CASSQVGRGPGGELFF. The CDR3 nucleotides are TGCGCCAGCAGCCAAGTTGGGCGGGGGCCTGGCGGGGAGCTGTTTTTT.

The J gene is TRBJ1-1, the V gene TRBV2; D is possibly TRBD1 (5 bases). The length of the CDR3 is 16 residues. V was shortened by 4 bases and J by 1 base, with 16 bases between the two germline ends. Germline lookup yields CDR1 SNHLY and CDR2 FYNNEI. CDR3 in DNA: TGTGCCAGCAGTGCACAATCAATCACAGGGAACACTGAAGCTTTCTTT. The encoded protein is CASSAQSITGNTEAFF.

Here the CDR3 reads CASTLTNGELFF. DNA of the CDR3: TGTGCCAGCACCCTAACCAACGGGGAGCTGTTTTTT. This chain joins TRBV7-9 and TRBJ2-2; D not resolved. The CDR3 contains 12 residues. Germline V gene data show CDR1 as SEHNR and CDR2 as FQNEAQ (reference sequence). With 7 bases removed from V and 7 bases from J, the gap between germline ends came to 10 bases.

J is TRBJ2-7 and V is TRBV7-6, with 12 bases identical to TRBD1. Losses at the gene ends were 0 bases for V and 3 bases for J; bases not matched to a gene: 6. Germline assignment: CDR1 SGHVS and CDR2 FNYEAQ. The CDR3 is 17 amino acids. CDR3 in DNA: TGTGCCAGCAGCTTAGCCGGGGGGACAGGGGGCTTCTACGAGCAGTACTTC. As protein: CASSLAGGTGGFYEQYF.

The chain links TRBV2 to TRBJ2-5; 9 bases fit TRBD1. The J call is in doubt because the DNA end fits TRBJ2-7 better. The CDR3 runs to 12 residues. Germline lookup yields CDR1 SNHLY and CDR2 FYNNEI. CDR3 sequence (DNA): TGTGCCAGCAGTCGGACAGGGGTCGAGCAGTACTTC. It encodes CASSRTGVEQYF.

This chain links TRBV6-1 with TRBJ2-3; D perhaps matches TRBD2 (6 bases). This CDR3 has 15 residues. The V end lost 7 bases, the J end lost 2 bases, and 16 bases lay between the germline ends. In germline, CDR1 is MNHNS, CDR2 SASEGT. This chain's CDR3 is CASTDGRDYTDTQYF. The CDR3, as DNA: TGTGCCAGCACGGACGGGAGAGATTACACAGATACGCAGTATTTT.

The genes are TRBV27 and TRBJ2-3; D not resolved. Germline V gives CDR1 MNHEY, CDR2 SMNVEV (reference sequence). CDR3 size: 15 residues. The V and J ends lost 0 bases and 2 bases respectively, with 9 bases between them. CDR3 nucleotides: TGTGCCAGCAGTTTATCGTTGACTTACACAGATACGCAGTATTTT. As protein: CASSLSLTYTDTQYF.

The gene calls are TRBV5-1 and TRBJ2-5, with TRBD1 matching over 7 bases. Germline CDR1 and CDR2: SGHRS and YFSETQ. The V segment lost 3 bases and the J segment 1 base; nucleotides outside the gene matches: 3. CDR3 length: 14 amino acids. DNA for the CDR3: TGCGCCAGCAGCTCCGGACAGGTCCAAGAGACCCAGTACTTC. Amino acids: CASSSGQVQETQYF.

This chain joins TRBV7-2 and TRBJ1-6, with TRBD1 identical over 7 bases. With V trimmed by 3 bases and J by 9 bases, 8 bases remained unmatched. Per the germline V gene, CDR1 is SGHTA and CDR2 is FQGNSA. The length of the CDR3 is 15 residues. The CDR3 loop reads CASSFLPQGTSPLHF. Written as DNA, the CDR3 is TGTGCCAGCAGCTTCTTGCCACAGGGGACTTCACCCCTCCACTTT. Looking up the rest from reference TRBV7-2 and TRBJ1-6 gives the full variable domain: GAGVSQSPSNKVTEKGKDVELRCDPISGHTALYWYRQSLGQGLEFLIYFQGNSAPDKSGLPSDRFSAERTGGSVSTLTIQRTQQEDSAVYLCASSFLPQGTSPLHFGNGTRLTVT.

The genes are TRBV11-2 and TRBJ1-6; a weak D match, TRBD1 (5 bases). Germline lookup yields CDR1 SGHAT and CDR2 FQNNGV. The CDR3 extends over 18 amino acids. Trimming removed 5 bases from V and 4 bases from J, with 21 bases in between. The chain's CDR3 is CASSTKNGGREYNSPLHF. The CDR3 DNA sequence: TGTGCCAGCAGCACGAAGAACGGGGGAAGAGAGTATAATTCACCCCTCCACTTT.

The V gene is TRBV7-3, the J gene TRBJ2-3; 9 bases agree with TRBD2. Per the germline V gene, CDR1 is SGHTA and CDR2 is FQGTGA. The V segment lost 5 bases and the J segment 7 bases; nucleotides outside the gene matches: 10. The CDR3 has 15 residues. This chain's CDR3 is CASSPSAGGWNTQYF. CDR3 sequence (DNA): TGTGCCAGCAGCCCCTCAGCGGGGGGTTGGAATACGCAGTATTTT.

V is TRBV5-1 and J is TRBJ2-3, with TRBD2 matching over 15 bases. This CDR3 contains 18 residues. CDR1 and CDR2 (germline): SGHRS, YFSETQ. V shed 4 bases, J shed 0 bases, and the junction held 6 bases outside the gene matches. In nucleotides, the CDR3 is TGCGCCAGCAGCCCAACGGGACTAGCGGGAGGAAGCACAGATACGCAGTATTTT. Encoded protein: CASSPTGLAGGSTDTQYF. Full variable domain (outside the CDR3, taken from reference TRBV5-1 and TRBJ2-3): KAGVTQTPRYLIKTRGQQVTLSCSPISGHRSVSWYQQTPGQGLQFLFEYFSETQRNKGNFPGRFSGRQFSNSRSEMNVSTLELGDSALYLCASSPTGLAGGSTDTQYFGPGTRLTVL.

The rearrangement links TRBV2 to TRBJ2-1; 7 bases map to TRBD2. The CDR3 is 16 amino acids. CDR1 and CDR2 from the germline V gene are SNHLY and FYNNEI. V lost 5 bases, J lost 4 bases, and 11 bases stayed unmatched. CDR3 sequence reads: CASSPTLAEAYNEQFF. CDR3 sequence (DNA): TGTGCCAGCAGTCCTACTCTAGCGGAGGCATACAATGAGCAGTTCTTC.